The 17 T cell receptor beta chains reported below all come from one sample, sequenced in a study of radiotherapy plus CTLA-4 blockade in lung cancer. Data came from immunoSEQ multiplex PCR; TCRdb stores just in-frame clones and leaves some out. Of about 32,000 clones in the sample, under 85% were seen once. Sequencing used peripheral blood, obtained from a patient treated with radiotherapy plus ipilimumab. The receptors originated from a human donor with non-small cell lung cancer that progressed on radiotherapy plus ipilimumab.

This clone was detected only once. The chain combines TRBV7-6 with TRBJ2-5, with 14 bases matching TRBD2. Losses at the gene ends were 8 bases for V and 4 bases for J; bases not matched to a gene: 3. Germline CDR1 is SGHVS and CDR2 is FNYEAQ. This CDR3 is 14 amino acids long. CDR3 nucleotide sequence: TGTGCCAGCGGGACTAGCGGGGGCTTAGAGACCCAGTACTTC. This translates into CASGTSGGLETQYF.

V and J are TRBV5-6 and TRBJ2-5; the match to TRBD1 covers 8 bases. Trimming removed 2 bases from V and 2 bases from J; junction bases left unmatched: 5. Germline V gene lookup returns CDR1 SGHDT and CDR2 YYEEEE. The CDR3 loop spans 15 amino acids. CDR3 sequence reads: CASSLRTGLQETQYF. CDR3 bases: TGTGCCAGCAGCTTACGGACAGGGCTACAAGAGACCCAGTACTTC.

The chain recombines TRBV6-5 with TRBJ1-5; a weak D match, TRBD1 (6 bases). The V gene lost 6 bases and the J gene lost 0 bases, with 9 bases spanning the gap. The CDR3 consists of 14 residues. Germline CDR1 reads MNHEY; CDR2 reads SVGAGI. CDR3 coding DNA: TGTGCCAGCAGCCCACAGGGTAGCAATCAGCCCCAGCATTTT. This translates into CASSPQGSNQPQHF.

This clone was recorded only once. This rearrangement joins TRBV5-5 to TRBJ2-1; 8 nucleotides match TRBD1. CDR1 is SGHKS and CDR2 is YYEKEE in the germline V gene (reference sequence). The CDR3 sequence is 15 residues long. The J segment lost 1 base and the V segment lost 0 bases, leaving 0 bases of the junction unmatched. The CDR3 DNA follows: TGTGCCAGCAGCTTGGGACAGGGGTCCTACAATGAGCAGTTCTTC. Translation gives CASSLGQGSYNEQFF.

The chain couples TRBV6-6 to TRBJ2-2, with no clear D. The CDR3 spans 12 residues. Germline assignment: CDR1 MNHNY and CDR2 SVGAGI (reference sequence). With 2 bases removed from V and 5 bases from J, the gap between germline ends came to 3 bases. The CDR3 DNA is TGTGCCAGCAGTTACGGGACCGGGGAGCTGTTTTTT. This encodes CASSYGTGELFF.

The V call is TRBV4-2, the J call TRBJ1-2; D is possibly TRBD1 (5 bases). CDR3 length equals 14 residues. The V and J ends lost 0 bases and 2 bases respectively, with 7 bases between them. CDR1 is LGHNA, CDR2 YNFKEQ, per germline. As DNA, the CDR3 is TGTGCCAGCAGCCAAGATTGGGGGAACTATGGCTACACCTTC. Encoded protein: CASSQDWGNYGYTF.

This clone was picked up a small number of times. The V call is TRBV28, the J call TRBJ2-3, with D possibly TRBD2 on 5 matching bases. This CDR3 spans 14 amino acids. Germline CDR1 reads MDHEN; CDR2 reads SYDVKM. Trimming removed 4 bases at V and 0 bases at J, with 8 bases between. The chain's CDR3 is CASSYGLSTDTQYF. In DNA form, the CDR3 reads TGTGCCAGCAGTTACGGACTGAGCACAGATACGCAGTATTTT.

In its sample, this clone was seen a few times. Here the CDR3 reads CASSFGVSGANVLTF. DNA for the CDR3: TGTGCCAGCAGCTTCGGGGTCTCTGGGGCCAACGTCCTGACTTTC. This chain connects TRBV11-2 to TRBJ2-6; TRBD2 might be the D (5 bases). The length of the CDR3 is 15 residues. V shed 3 bases and J shed 0 bases, with 6 bases lying between them. The germline V gene has CDR1 SGHAT and CDR2 FQNNGV.

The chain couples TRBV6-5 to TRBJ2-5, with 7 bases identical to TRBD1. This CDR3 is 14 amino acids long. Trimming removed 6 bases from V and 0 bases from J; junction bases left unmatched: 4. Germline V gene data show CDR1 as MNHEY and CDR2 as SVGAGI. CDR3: CASREGGYQETQYF. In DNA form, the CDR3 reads TGTGCCAGCAGGGAAGGGGGCTACCAAGAGACCCAGTACTTC.

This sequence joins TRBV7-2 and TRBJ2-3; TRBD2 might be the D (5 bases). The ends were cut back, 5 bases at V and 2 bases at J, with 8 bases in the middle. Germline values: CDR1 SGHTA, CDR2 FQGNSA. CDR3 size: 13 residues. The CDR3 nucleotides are TGTGCCAGCAGCCGCGGGCCCACAGATACGCAGTATTTT. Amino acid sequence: CASSRGPTDTQYF.

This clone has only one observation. CDR3 nucleotide sequence: TGTGCCATCAGTGACCTAGCCTGGAGCACCGGGGAGCTGTTTTTT. Translating gives CAISDLAWSTGELFF. This sequence joins TRBV10-3 and TRBJ2-2; D might be TRBD2 (5 bases). Looked up from germline, CDR1 is ENHRY and CDR2 is SYGVKD. CDR3 length equals 15 residues. Trimming took 3 bases from V and 4 from J, leaving 12 bases between them.

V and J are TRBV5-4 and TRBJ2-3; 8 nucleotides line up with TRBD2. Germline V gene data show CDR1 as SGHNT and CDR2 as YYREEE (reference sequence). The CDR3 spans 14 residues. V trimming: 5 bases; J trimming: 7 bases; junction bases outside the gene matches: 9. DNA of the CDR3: TGTGCCAGCAGACCGAGCGGGAGAGGGAATACGCAGTATTTT. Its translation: CASRPSGRGNTQYF.

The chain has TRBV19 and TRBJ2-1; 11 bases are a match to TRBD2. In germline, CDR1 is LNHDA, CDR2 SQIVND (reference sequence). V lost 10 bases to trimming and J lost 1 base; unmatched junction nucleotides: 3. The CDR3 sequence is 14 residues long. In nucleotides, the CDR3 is TGTGCCACCGGGACTAGCGGATCCTACAATGAGCAGTTCTTC. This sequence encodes CATGTSGSYNEQFF.

The CDR3 DNA follows: TGTGCCAGCAGCCTACAGGGCTCTGGGGCCAACGTCCTGACTTTC. Encoded protein: CASSLQGSGANVLTF. The genes are TRBV5-4 and TRBJ2-6, with D perhaps matching TRBD1 (6 bases). Between the trimmed V and J ends, which lost 4 bases and 0 bases, there was a span of 8 bases. CDR3 length: 15 amino acids. Germline CDR1 is SGHNT and CDR2 is YYREEE (reference sequence).

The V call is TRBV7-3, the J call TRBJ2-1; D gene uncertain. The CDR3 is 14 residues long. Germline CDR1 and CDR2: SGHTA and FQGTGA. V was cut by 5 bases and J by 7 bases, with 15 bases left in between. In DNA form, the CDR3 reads TGTGCCAGCAGCGCCTCCCGAGACTTTAATGAGCAGTTCTTC. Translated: CASSASRDFNEQFF.

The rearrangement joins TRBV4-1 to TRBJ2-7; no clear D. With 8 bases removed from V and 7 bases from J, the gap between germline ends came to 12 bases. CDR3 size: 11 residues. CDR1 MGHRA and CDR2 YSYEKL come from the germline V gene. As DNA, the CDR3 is TGCGCCAGCGGAGCAAGGAGAGAGCAGTACTTC. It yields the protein CASGARREQYF.

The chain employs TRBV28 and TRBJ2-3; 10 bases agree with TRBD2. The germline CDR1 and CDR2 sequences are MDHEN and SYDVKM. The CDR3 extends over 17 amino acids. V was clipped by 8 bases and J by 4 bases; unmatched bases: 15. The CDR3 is CASREAGGPRVADTQYF. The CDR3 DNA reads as TGTGCCAGCCGGGAAGCGGGAGGGCCTAGGGTGGCAGATACGCAGTATTTT.